This T cell receptor (beta chain) was obtained from a study of blood T cell repertoires in COVID-19. At the level of the study: The United States, Italy and Spain were the sources of the acute and convalescent COVID-19 samples.

Germline V gives CDR1 SGHRS, CDR2 YFSETQ. The CDR3 consists of 14 residues. Trimming cost V 3 bases and J 8 bases, with 12 bases left between them. Clinical history reported by participants formed the basis on which cohorts were assigned. Using immunoSEQ multiplex PCR, the repertoire was profiled, and TCRdb retains in-frame clones only, with some absent. The sample lists a few hundred thousand clones; roughly nine tenths were seen once. The rearrangement uses TRBV5-1 and TRBJ1-6; possibly TRBD1 for D (6 bases). The sequence was obtained from a woman aged 18-29 years who had recovered from COVID-19. The sequencing sample was made of PBMCs or T cells enriched from blood (not recorded which). CDR3 in amino acids: CASSSDSEYSPLHF. The CDR3 DNA reads TGCGCCAGCAGCTCGGACAGTGAGTATTCACCCCTCCACTTT.